One and the same sample provided the 13 T cell receptor beta chains below, sequenced in a study of cytomegalovirus exposure and HLA in healthy donors. PCR amplification relied on 60 Vbeta primers (plus 13 Jbeta primers). Measured with immunoSEQ multiplex PCR; TCRdb has only the in-frame clones, and not every one. The table shows about 210,000 clones, with 75% to 80% occurring only once. Sequenced input: PBMCs. Receptor source: a male donor in good health and CMV-seronegative.

This chain connects TRBV5-6 to TRBJ2-7; TRBD2 matches at 7 bases. Germline loops: CDR1 SGHDT, CDR2 YYEEEE. Germline trimming cut 4 bases from V and 3 bases from J; bases unmatched to any gene: 1. This CDR3 contains 12 residues. The CDR3 is CASSGGGYEQYF. Written as DNA, the CDR3 is TGTGCCAGCAGCGGGGGGGGCTACGAGCAGTACTTC.

This clone has only one observation. This chain uses TRBV6-1 with TRBJ2-1, with a tentative D call TRBD2 (5 bases). Per germline, CDR1 MNHNS and CDR2 SASEGT. This CDR3 region has 15 residues. V was shortened by 2 bases and J by 2 bases, with 10 bases between the two germline ends. CDR3 amino acids: CASSESSGTYNEQFF. In nucleotides, the CDR3 is TGTGCCAGCAGTGAATCAAGCGGCACCTACAATGAGCAGTTCTTC.

CDR3 in DNA: TGTGCCAGCAGCGGCCAGGGGAACACTGAAGCTTTCTTT. Translation: CASSGQGNTEAFF. The rearrangement links TRBV28 to TRBJ1-1, with D tentatively TRBD1 (5 bases). The CDR3 loop spans 13 amino acids. V shed 6 bases and J shed 1 base, with 9 bases lying between them. Per germline, CDR1 MDHEN and CDR2 SYDVKM.

The rearrangement links TRBV4-3 to TRBJ1-2; D gene uncertain. V gave up 1 base and J gave up 0 bases, with 9 bases separating them. The germline CDR1 and CDR2 sequences are LGHNA and YSLEER. The CDR3 extends over 15 amino acids. CDR3 DNA: TGCGCCAGCAGCCAAGTCGTTGGAGCTAACTATGGCTACACCTTC. The encoded protein is CASSQVVGANYGYTF.

This clone was observed a handful of times. This chain uses TRBV5-1 with TRBJ2-1; D may be TRBD1 (6 bases). CDR3 length equals 14 residues. V lost 0 bases to trimming and J lost 7 bases, with 11 bases between them. The germline V gene encodes CDR1 SGHRS and CDR2 YFSETQ. The CDR3 is CASSLDRATNEQFF. CDR3 bases: TGCGCCAGCAGCTTGGACAGGGCTACGAATGAGCAGTTCTTC.

CDR3 bases: TGCAGCGCCGCGACAGGGGTCGGCACACAGAATGAGCAGTTCTTC. Translation gives CSAATGVGTQNEQFF. This chain uses TRBV29-1 with TRBJ2-1, with 8 bases lining up with TRBD1. CDR3 length: 15 amino acids. V was pared by 7 bases and J by 7 bases, with 15 bases of the junction left unmatched. Germline V CDR1 and CDR2: SQVTM, ANQGSEA.

This clone has more than one count but fewer than ten. The chain employs TRBV12-5 and TRBJ2-3; D perhaps matches TRBD1 (6 bases). The CDR3 has 15 amino acids. Germline CDR1 is LGHNT and CDR2 is FRNRAP. V was pared by 5 bases and J by 1 base, with 13 bases between. For the CDR3, the DNA is TGTGCTAGTGGTCCCGGACAGCTGGGCACAGATACGCAGTATTTT. Amino acids: CASGPGQLGTDTQYF.

This clone turned up a few times. The V gene is TRBV30, the J gene TRBJ2-3, with TRBD2 as a possible D gene (6 bases). Germline assignment: CDR1 GTSNPN and CDR2 SVGIG (reference sequence). Trimming left V 4 bases short and J 4 bases short, with 12 bases between. CDR3 length: 13 amino acids. The CDR3 region has the DNA TGTGCCTGGACATTGCGGAGGGCAGATACGCAGTATTTT. Translating it yields CAWTLRRADTQYF.

This chain connects TRBV19 to TRBJ2-7; D perhaps matches TRBD2 (5 bases). Germline CDR1 and CDR2: LNHDA and SQIVND (reference sequence). The V and J ends lost 6 bases and 3 bases respectively, with 12 bases between them. The CDR3 has 13 amino acids. This CDR3 reads CASRPSRGYEQYF. DNA for the CDR3: TGTGCCAGTAGACCGAGTCGGGGCTACGAGCAGTACTTC. The variable domain in full, completed from reference TRBV19 and TRBJ2-7, reads DGGITQSPKYLFRKEGQNVTLSCEQNLNHDAMYWYRQDPGQGLRLIYYSQIVNDFQKGDIAEGYSVSREKKESFPLTVTSAQKNPTAFYLCASRPSRGYEQYFGPGTRLTVT.

The gene calls are TRBV9 and TRBJ1-2; 8 nucleotides match TRBD1. The CDR3 length is 14 residues. Germline values: CDR1 SGDLS, CDR2 YYNGEE. The V gene end was trimmed by 3 bases and the J gene end by 5 bases; junction bases not matched to a gene: 6. The CDR3 DNA reads TGTGCCAGCAGCGGACAGGGGTTTAGGTATGGCTACACCTTC. Encoded protein: CASSGQGFRYGYTF.

The chain joins TRBV5-8 to TRBJ1-2, with D possibly TRBD1 on 5 matching bases. V lost 4 bases and J lost 0, with 13 bases in between. The germline V gene has CDR1 SGHTS and CDR2 YDEGEE. The CDR3 runs to 15 residues. The CDR3 loop reads CASSPWGVSNYGYTF. CDR3 bases: TGTGCCAGCAGCCCGTGGGGGGTATCTAACTATGGCTACACCTTC. Variable domain in full (rest from reference TRBV5-8 and TRBJ1-2): EAGVTQSPTHLIKTRGQQATLRCSPISGHTSVYWYQQALGLGLQFLLWYDEGEERNRGNFPPRFSGRQFPNYSSELNVNALELEDSALYLCASSPWGVSNYGYTFGSGTRLTVV.

The chain carries TRBV7-9 and TRBJ2-7; perhaps TRBD1 as D (6 bases). The CDR3 sequence is 15 residues long. Looked up from germline, CDR1 is SEHNR and CDR2 is FQNEAQ (reference sequence). V lost 5 bases and J 6 bases, leaving 20 bases between the germline ends. The CDR3 region has the DNA TGTGCCAGCAGCCATCGTGCTTGGGGGCGCGGCGAGCAGTACTTC. Translation: CASSHRAWGRGEQYF.

The table lists this clone with a few counts. V gene TRBV4-1 combines with J gene TRBJ2-7; D perhaps matches TRBD1 (6 bases). V lost 5 bases to trimming and J lost 0 bases, with 11 bases between them. Germline assignment: CDR1 MGHRA and CDR2 YSYEKL. There are 14 residues in the CDR3. The chain's CDR3 is CASSYIQGSYEQYF. The CDR3 nucleotides read TGCGCCAGCAGCTATATACAGGGCTCCTACGAGCAGTACTTC.